These 10 T cell receptor beta chains came from one sample sequenced in a study of blood T cells in healthy people across ages. Primed by a sample-barcoded 5' primer and a J-beta primer mix, a second PCR proceeded for roughly 6 to 12 cycles. TCRdb independently ran MiXCR on the 5' RACE reads; one entry per CDR3 protein. The table has about 1.1 million distinct CDR3 sequences, around two fifths seen once. The sample taken for sequencing was blood. The origin of the receptors is a man younger than 35 in good health.

This clonotype has just a few counts. The V call is TRBV5-1, the J call TRBJ2-1, with D possibly being TRBD1 (6 bases). The germline gives CDR1 SGHRS, CDR2 YFSETQ. The CDR3 loop spans 14 amino acids. V shed 3 bases and J shed 7 bases, with 14 bases lying between them. For the CDR3, the DNA is TGCGCCAGCAGCTACAGGGTGAGTGGGAATGAGCAGTTCTTC. Translated: CASSYRVSGNEQFF.

This clonotype was seen a handful of times. The V and J genes are TRBV4-1 and TRBJ2-3; tentatively, D is TRBD2 (6 bases). This CDR3 contains 15 residues. Trimming cost V 0 bases and J 3 bases, with 10 bases left between them. In germline, CDR1 is MGHRA, CDR2 YSYEKL. The CDR3 bases are TGCGCCAGCAGCCAAGAACTAGCATTTACAGATACGCAGTATTTT. This sequence encodes CASSQELAFTDTQYF.

The rearrangement joins TRBV6-5 to TRBJ1-2; the D is unclear. Trimming stripped 2 bases from V and 0 bases from J, with 10 bases between. Germline CDR1 reads MNHEY; CDR2 reads SVGAGI. There are 15 residues in the CDR3. The CDR3 loop reads CASSYRQTTNYGYTF. The CDR3 nucleotides read TGTGCCAGCAGTTACCGGCAGACCACTAACTATGGCTACACCTTC.

This clonotype was counted between two and nine times. The rearrangement links TRBV7-3 to TRBJ1-1; D possibly corresponds to TRBD1 (6 bases). The V and J ends lost 3 bases and 11 bases respectively, with 22 bases between them. Per the germline V gene, CDR1 is SGHTA and CDR2 is FQGTGA. The CDR3 length is 15 residues. The chain's CDR3 is CASSFTLEGVSQAFF. CDR3 sequence (DNA): TGTGCCAGCAGCTTTACCCTTGAGGGGGTATCGCAGGCTTTCTTT.

The V and J genes are TRBV4-3 and TRBJ2-7, with 8 bases identical to TRBD1. Unmatched junction bases numbered 12, after V lost 4 bases and J lost 1 base. This CDR3 has 17 amino acids. Germline V CDR1 and CDR2: LGHNA, YSLEER. Written as DNA, the CDR3 is TGCGCCAGCAGCCCAACCGTTGCGACAGGGGATTCCTACGAGCAGTACTTC. It translates to CASSPTVATGDSYEQYF.

This clonotype was found a few times. V usage is TRBV12-3 or TRBV12-4 and J usage is TRBJ1-2, with 7 bases identical to TRBD1. The J segment lost 7 bases and the V segment lost 5 bases, leaving 13 bases of the junction unmatched. This CDR3 is 15 amino acids long. DNA for the CDR3: TGTGCCAGCAGTCCGGGACAGTACACTAGTTCTGGCTACACCTTC. Its protein is CASSPGQYTSSGYTF.

This clonotype was found a few times. This chain links TRBV12-3 or TRBV12-4 with TRBJ2-7; D may be TRBD1 (7 bases). The V gene lost 3 bases and the J gene lost 3 bases, with 15 bases spanning the gap. The CDR3 has 15 residues. The DNA for the CDR3 is TGTGCCAGCAGTTTGGAGGGGGCAAAGGACTACGAGCAGTACTTC. Translated: CASSLEGAKDYEQYF.

Regarding this clonotype: A read error may explain this, as a much larger clone is one base away. The CDR3 here is CSVQGSINTETQYF. CDR3 nucleotides: TGCAGCGTTCAGGGCAGTATTAACACAGAGACGCAGTATTTT. The chain employs TRBV20-1 and TRBJ2-3, with TRBD1 as a possible D gene (5 bases). The CDR3 sequence is 14 residues long. The germline CDR1 and CDR2 sequences are DFQATT and SNEGSKA (reference sequence).

The chain is built from TRBV20-1 and TRBJ2-5, with 10 bases matching TRBD2. Trimming cost V 0 bases and J 5 bases; bases outside gene matches: 6. The CDR3 spans 15 residues. Germline loops: CDR1 DFQATT, CDR2 SNEGSKA (reference sequence). Here the CDR3 reads CSARDYSGGMETQYF. CDR3 nucleotides: TGCAGTGCTAGAGATTATAGCGGGGGGATGGAGACCCAGTACTTC.

V usage is TRBV7-9 and J usage is TRBJ1-2; 9 bases are shared with TRBD1. Germline V gene data show CDR1 as SEHNR and CDR2 as FQNEAQ (reference sequence). Unmatched junction bases numbered 5, after V lost 3 bases and J lost 0 bases. The CDR3 runs to 16 residues. The CDR3 reads CASSFPGTGPNYGYTF. The CDR3 region has the DNA TGTGCCAGCAGCTTCCCAGGGACAGGGCCTAACTATGGCTACACCTTC.